The sequence of this T cell receptor (beta chain) was determined in a study of T cell responses to AZD1222 COVID-19 vaccine. Unmatched junction bases numbered 4, after V lost 4 bases and J lost 11 bases. The CDR3 totals 11 residues. CDR1 is DFQATT and CDR2 is SNEGSKA in the germline V gene (reference sequence). The table came from immunoSEQ multiplex PCR; TCRdb's copy has only in-frame clones and leaves some out. The repertoire holds some 150,000 clones, with 70% to 90% as singletons. General observations from the study: Donors were chiefly white British, with a greater number of females, and clonal diversity was perhaps underestimated. Spike-wide vaccine-associated CD4 TCRs dominated at 160-218 and 743-854. Baseline seropositives among AZD1222 recipients totaled only 5 to 7.

To note about this clone: The antigen is unknown.

The sequence derives from an adult who had recovered from COVID-19. The rearrangement joins TRBV20-1 to TRBJ1-4, with 7 bases that match TRBD1. The input for sequencing was peripheral blood, taken after recovery from COVID-19. DNA for the CDR3: TGCAGTGCTACAGGGGGGGAGAAACTGTTTTTT. Translation: CSATGGEKLFF.